A few counts support the clone carrying this T cell receptor beta chain. What it recognizes is unknown. This sample is part of a study of cytomegalovirus exposure and HLA in healthy donors. The study's findings and limits: As was reported, the classifier diagnosed cytomegalovirus status with high specificity and sensitivity. Earlier analysis looked at TCR beta V segments, and most were productive about 90% or about 30% of the time.

V lost 3 bases and J lost 2; bases outside the gene matches: 2. This CDR3 is 15 amino acids long. Looked up from germline, CDR1 is SGHTA and CDR2 is FQGNSA. PCR was performed using 60 Vbeta and 13 Jbeta primers. Method: immunoSEQ multiplex PCR; TCRdb's copy keeps in-frame clones and lacks some. Of under 200,000 clones in the sample, about 13% were seen once. The TCR originated in a man aged 50 to 59 in good health and CMV-seropositive. Specimen: PBMCs. The genes are TRBV7-2 and TRBJ2-3; 10 positions agree with TRBD2. CDR3 amino acids: CASSFSGGNTDTQYF. CDR3 DNA: TGTGCCAGCAGCTTTAGCGGGGGGAACACAGATACGCAGTATTTT.